This T cell receptor (beta chain) was recorded in a study of T cells in Graves' hyperthyroidism and ophthalmopathy. Study-wide findings and caveats: Blood also contained most expanded thyroid clonotypes above 0.001.

The PBMCs had their origin in 7.5 to 10 ml of fresh peripheral blood. V shed 2 bases and J shed 10 bases, with 13 bases lying between them. CDR1 is SGDLS, CDR2 YYNGEE, per germline. The CDR3 runs to 14 residues. Points on this clonotype: The antigen remains undetermined.

The investigators amplified TCR beta CDR3 regions from RNA transcripts. The HTBI primer set was used in a first-round RT-PCR of the TCR CDR3. TCRdb independently ran MiXCR on the multiplex PCR reads; one entry per CDR3 protein. The sample shows about 620,000 distinct CDR3 sequences, roughly 15% of them seen only once. The sequenced sample consisted of blood. The V and J genes are TRBV9 and TRBJ1-6; possibly TRBD1 for D (6 bases). The receptor was derived from a woman in her 30s with Graves' hyperthyroidism. The CDR3 sequence is CASSVGQPESPLHF. For the CDR3, the DNA is TGTGCCAGCAGCGTCGGACAGCCGGAATCACCCCTCCACTTT.